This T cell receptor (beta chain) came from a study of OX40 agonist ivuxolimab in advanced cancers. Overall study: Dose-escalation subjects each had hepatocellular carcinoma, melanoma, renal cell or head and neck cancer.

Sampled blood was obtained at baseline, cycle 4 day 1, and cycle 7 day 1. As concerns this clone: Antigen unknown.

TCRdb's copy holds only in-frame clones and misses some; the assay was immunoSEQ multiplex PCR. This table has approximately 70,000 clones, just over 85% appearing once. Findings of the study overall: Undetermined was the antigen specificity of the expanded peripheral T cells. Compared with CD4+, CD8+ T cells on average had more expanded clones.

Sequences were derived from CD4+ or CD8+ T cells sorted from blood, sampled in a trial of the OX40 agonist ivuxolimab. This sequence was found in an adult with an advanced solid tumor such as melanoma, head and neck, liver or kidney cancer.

As DNA, the CDR3 is TGCGCCAGCAGCTTTGTCGGCGGGAGTACAGATACGCAGTATTTT. This codes for CASSFVGGSTDTQYF. This chain connects TRBV5-1 to TRBJ2-3; TRBD2 agrees at 7 bases. The CDR3 sequence is 15 residues long. CDR1 is SGHRS, CDR2 YFSETQ, per germline. V trimming: 2 bases; J trimming: 3 bases; junction bases outside the gene matches: 6. Complete variable domain (other parts from reference TRBV5-1 and TRBJ2-3): KAGVTQTPRYLIKTRGQQVTLSCSPISGHRSVSWYQQTPGQGLQFLFEYFSETQRNKGNFPGRFSGRQFSNSRSEMNVSTLELGDSALYLCASSFVGGSTDTQYFGPGTRLTVL.